The rows below give T cell receptor beta chains drawn from one sample of a study of OX40 agonist ivuxolimab in advanced cancers. Assay used: immunoSEQ multiplex PCR; TCRdb lists only in-frame clones, some missing. The sample lists tens of thousands of clones, 85% to 95% occurring once. Sequences were derived from CD4+ or CD8+ T cells sorted from blood, sampled in a trial of the OX40 agonist ivuxolimab. These TCRs come from an adult with an advanced solid tumor such as melanoma, head and neck, liver or kidney cancer. CDR3s include the opening cysteine and the closing phenylalanine or tryptophan. The D gene is left open where the match is weak. Rows give clone size only sometimes, using once, few, many, or a class for an expanded clone.

J gene,V gene,clone size,D gene,CDR3 length,CDR3 protein,CDR3 DNA
TRBJ1-1,TRBV7-7,.,.,12,CASSLLAVEAFF,TGTGCTAGCAGCTTATTGGCAGTTGAAGCTTTCTTT
TRBJ2-1,TRBV6-1,.,TRBD2,17,CASSETSLAGGINEQFF,TGTGCCAGCAGTGAAACCTCACTAGCGGGAGGAATAAATGAGCAGTTCTTC
TRBJ2-2,TRBV28,.,.,15,CASSLMGERTGELFF,TGTGCCAGCAGTTTAATGGGGGAGAGGACCGGGGAGCTGTTTTTT
TRBJ2-2,TRBV7-2,.,.,14,CASSLQGSAGELFF,TGTGCCAGCAGCTTACAGGGTTCGGCCGGGGAGCTGTTTTTT
TRBJ2-5,TRBV7-2,.,.,11,CASVLRETQYF,TGTGCCAGCGTTCTCAGAGAGACCCAGTACTTC
TRBJ1-1,TRBV7-2,.,.,17,CASSLEQGSRRNTEAFF,TGTGCCAGCAGCTTAGAACAGGGTTCGAGAAGGAACACTGAAGCTTTCTTT
TRBJ1-2,TRBV28,.,.,15,CASSLTGWLNYGYTF,TGTGCCAGCAGTTTAACAGGGTGGCTCAACTATGGCTACACCTTC
TRBJ2-7,TRBV5-4,.,.,12,CASTTSGYEQYF,TGTGCCAGCACCACATCTGGCTACGAGCAGTACTTC
TRBJ1-2,TRBV27,few,.,13,CASSSRDNYGYTF,TGTGCCAGCAGTTCCCGGGATAACTATGGCTACACCTTC
TRBJ2-5,TRBV4-2,.,TRBD1,14,CASSRDRGRETQYF,TGTGCCAGCAGCCGGGACAGGGGGCGAGAGACCCAGTACTTC
TRBJ2-2,TRBV19,.,TRBD2,15,CASSIGLAGPGELFF,TGTGCCAGTAGTATTGGACTAGCGGGACCGGGGGAGCTGTTTTTT
TRBJ2-1,TRBV19,.,.,14,CASAVDRSYNEQFF,TGTGCCAGCGCCGTTGACAGGTCCTACAATGAGCAGTTCTTC
TRBJ2-5,TRBV19,.,.,14,CARVPDSPGETQYF,TGTGCCAGAGTCCCAGACAGTCCCGGGGAGACCCAGTACTTC
TRBJ2-3,TRBV7-6,.,.,14,CASSFQGRTDTQYF,TGTGCCAGCAGCTTTCAGGGGCGCACAGATACGCAGTATTTT
TRBJ1-6,TRBV7-9,.,TRBD1,16,CASSPLRTGANSPLHF,TGTGCCAGCAGCCCCCTCCGGACAGGGGCTAATTCACCCCTCCACTTT
TRBJ2-3,TRBV19,.,.,14,CASTARPSQDTQYF,TGTGCCAGTACGGCTAGACCCTCCCAGGATACGCAGTATTTT
TRBJ2-2,TRBV5-1,.,.,13,CASSLEGPGELFF,TGCGCCAGCAGCTTGGAGGGACCCGGGGAGCTGTTTTTT
TRBJ2-1,TRBV4-3,.,TRBD2,18,CASSHDNSVAGEVNEQFF,TGCGCCAGCAGCCACGACAACTCGGTAGCGGGAGAGGTCAATGAGCAGTTCTTC
TRBJ2-2,TRBV7-9,.,.,14,CASSLNGNTGELFF,TGTGCCAGCAGCTTAAACGGGAACACCGGGGAGCTGTTTTTT
TRBJ1-5,TRBV19,.,TRBD1,15,CASSRDRGTNQPQHF,TGTGCCAGTAGTCGGGACAGGGGTACCAATCAGCCCCAGCATTTT